This passage covers 28 T cell receptor beta chains from one sample sequenced in a study of beta chain features in type 1 diabetes. Sequencing targeted expressed TCRB transcripts, as all isolated RNA had been reverse transcribed. Measured with immunoSEQ multiplex PCR; TCRdb has only the in-frame clones, and not every one. Of 300,000 to 350,000 clones listed, under 8.5% were seen once; the top ten hold less than 0.45%. Sample: central memory CD4+ T cells from blood. These receptors all come from a young woman in good health.

The J gene is TRBJ2-5, the V gene TRBV11-2; 7 nucleotides agree with TRBD2. Unmatched junction bases numbered 0, after V lost 0 bases and J lost 5 bases. Germline assignment: CDR1 SGHAT and CDR2 FQNNGV. The CDR3 runs 13 residues. Here the CDR3 DNA reads TGTGCCAGCAGCTTAGAGCGGGAGGAGACCCAGTACTTC. This translates into CASSLEREETQYF.

The V call is TRBV29-1, the J call TRBJ2-1; TRBD2 matches at 8 bases. The germline CDR1 and CDR2 sequences are SQVTM and ANQGSEA. Trimming took 7 bases from V and 8 from J; bases not matched to a gene: 10. This CDR3 spans 13 amino acids. CDR3 protein: CSAPERGRDEQFF. In DNA form, the CDR3 reads TGCAGCGCACCGGAGCGGGGGAGGGATGAGCAGTTCTTC.

In this sample, this clone turned up many times. DNA of the CDR3: TGTGCCAGCAGCCCCCCGGGCGGCGGGAGTAGAGAGACCCAGTACTTC. Encoded protein: CASSPPGGGSRETQYF. This rearrangement joins TRBV11-1 to TRBJ2-5; 7 bases fit TRBD2. This CDR3 has 16 amino acids. From germline, CDR1 is SGHAT and CDR2 FQDESV (reference sequence). The V segment lost 5 bases and the J segment 4 bases; nucleotides outside the gene matches: 13.

The rearrangement links TRBV20-1 to TRBJ2-3; D unclear. The CDR3 runs 11 residues. V was pared by 2 bases and J by 6 bases, with 6 bases between. CDR1 DFQATT and CDR2 SNEGSKA come from the germline V gene (reference sequence). In DNA, the CDR3 is TGCAGTGCTAGATCTAGGGATACGCAGTATTTT. Amino acid sequence: CSARSRDTQYF.

The rearrangement links TRBV7-9 to TRBJ2-7; 7 bases are a match to TRBD1. Germline V CDR1 and CDR2: SEHNR, FQNEAQ (reference sequence). This CDR3 is built from 14 residues. Trimming took 1 base from V and 7 from J; bases not matched to a gene: 7. This CDR3 is CASSLVRTTGEQYF. The CDR3 region has the DNA TGTGCCAGCAGCTTAGTACGGACGACAGGGGAGCAGTACTTC.

This clone was picked up a small number of times. At the DNA level, this CDR3 is encoded by other sequences in the same sample as well. The V call is TRBV7-2, the J call TRBJ2-7; 8 bases fit TRBD1. With 5 bases clipped from V and 1 base from J, the junction kept 7 bases outside the gene matches. The germline gives CDR1 SGHTA, CDR2 FQGNSA. This CDR3 is 15 amino acids long. As DNA, the CDR3 is TGTGCCAGCAGCCCAGGGGGCGGACGGTCCTACGAGCAGTACTTC. Protein sequence: CASSPGGGRSYEQYF.

This chain uses TRBV9 with TRBJ2-7, with D tentatively TRBD2 (5 bases). This CDR3 has 13 amino acids. Germline loops: CDR1 SGDLS, CDR2 YYNGEE. Trimming removed 3 bases from V and 7 bases from J, with 14 bases in between. The CDR3 bases are TGTGCCAGCAGCGCCAGCAGAACGGGGGAGCAGTACTTC. Its protein product is CASSASRTGEQYF.

This clone has ten or more counts. The chain is built from TRBV6-1 and TRBJ2-7, with D perhaps TRBD1 (7 bases). Per the germline V gene, CDR1 is MNHNS and CDR2 is SASEGT. The CDR3 is 15 amino acids. The V and J ends lost 3 bases and 1 base respectively, with 13 bases between them. The CDR3 reads CASSEQGGLSYEQYF. For the CDR3, the DNA is TGTGCCAGCAGTGAGCAGGGGGGATTATCCTACGAGCAGTACTTC.

The chain links TRBV4-3 to TRBJ2-1, with 9 bases fitting TRBD2. This CDR3 contains 17 residues. V lost 1 base to trimming and J lost 5 bases; unmatched junction nucleotides: 9. Germline CDR1 and CDR2: LGHNA and YSLEER. The chain's CDR3 is CASSQVIGLAQHNEQFF. DNA of the CDR3: TGCGCCAGCAGCCAAGTCATCGGACTAGCGCAGCACAATGAGCAGTTCTTC.

The chain is built from TRBV11-2 and TRBJ2-7, with D tentatively TRBD1 (6 bases). The CDR3 runs 14 residues. Germline V gene sequence: CDR1 SGHAT, CDR2 FQNNGV. The germline V and J ends were trimmed by 5 bases and 4 bases, with 15 bases remaining between them. Here the CDR3 DNA reads TGTGCCAGCAGCACCAGACAGGAACTATACGAGCAGTACTTC. It codes for CASSTRQELYEQYF.

V and J are TRBV4-3 and TRBJ1-5; D is perhaps TRBD1 (5 bases). V was cut by 1 base and J by 4 bases, with 11 bases left in between. CDR3 length equals 15 residues. Germline loops: CDR1 LGHNA, CDR2 YSLEER. This CDR3 reads CASSQVPGLNQPQHF. CDR3 sequence (DNA): TGCGCCAGCAGCCAAGTGCCAGGGCTGAATCAGCCCCAGCATTTT.

This clone was seen ten or more times. The V gene is TRBV28, the J gene TRBJ2-7, with 8 bases fitting TRBD2. The V gene end was trimmed by 5 bases and the J gene end by 3 bases; junction bases not matched to a gene: 3. This CDR3 region has 13 residues. The germline V gene has CDR1 MDHEN and CDR2 SYDVKM. CDR3 loop: CASSTSGRYEQYF. The CDR3 DNA reads TGTGCCAGCAGTACTAGCGGTCGCTACGAGCAGTACTTC. The whole variable domain, remainder taken from reference TRBV28 and TRBJ2-7, is DVKVTQSSRYLVKRTGEKVFLECVQDMDHENMFWYRQDPGLGLRLIYFSYDVKMKEKGDIPEGYSVSREKKERFSLILESASTNQTSMYLCASSTSGRYEQYFGPGTRLTVT.

In its sample, this clone was seen a few times. The genes are TRBV7-2 and TRBJ2-5, with 9 bases lining up with TRBD1. Trimming at V came to 4 bases and at J to 1 base, leaving 7 bases not matched to a gene. CDR1 is SGHTA and CDR2 is FQGNSA in the germline V gene. The CDR3 covers 16 residues. CDR3 coding DNA: TGTGCCAGCAGCTACCTTTTGGGACAGGGCCAAGAGACCCAGTACTTC. This sequence encodes CASSYLLGQGQETQYF.

In its sample, this clone was seen once. The chain has TRBV27 and TRBJ2-5, with a tentative D call TRBD1 (5 bases). The J call may not be correct, given that the DNA end is closer to TRBJ2-7. Germline values: CDR1 MNHEY, CDR2 SMNVEV (reference sequence). There are 16 residues in the CDR3. CDR3 DNA sequence: TGTGCCAGCAGTTTATATTTTGGTGGACACTACTACGAGCAGTACTTC. Its protein product is CASSLYFGGHYYEQYF.

The V gene is TRBV27, the J gene TRBJ2-1; the D gene is possibly TRBD2 (6 bases). The CDR3 contains 14 residues. Germline CDR1 reads MNHEY; CDR2 reads SMNVEV (reference sequence). The V end lost 9 bases, the J end lost 0 bases, and 12 bases lay between the germline ends. CDR3 residues: CASFGSPSYNEQFF. CDR3 DNA: TGTGCCAGTTTCGGGAGCCCCTCCTACAATGAGCAGTTCTTC.

The rearrangement joins TRBV28 to TRBJ2-7; TRBD2 might be the D (5 bases). V was pared by 7 bases and J by 6 bases, with 13 bases between. Looked up from germline, CDR1 is MDHEN and CDR2 is SYDVKM. The length of the CDR3 is 12 residues. CDR3 loop: CASNPRGGEQYF. The CDR3, as DNA: TGTGCCAGCAACCCCCGGGGTGGCGAGCAGTACTTC.

A few counts support this clone. The rearrangement joins TRBV7-2 to TRBJ2-5; 12 nucleotides line up with TRBD2. J was trimmed by 7 bases and V by 3 bases; bases with no gene match: 3. This CDR3 has 14 residues. CDR1 and CDR2 from the germline V gene are SGHTA and FQGNSA. The CDR3 spells CASSFPGLAGTQYF. The CDR3 region has the DNA TGTGCCAGCAGCTTCCCGGGACTAGCGGGGACCCAGTACTTC. The variable domain in full, with the rest retrieved from reference TRBV7-2 and TRBJ2-5, is GAGVSQSPSNKVTEKGKDVELRCDPISGHTALYWYRQSLGQGLEFLIYFQGNSAPDKSGLPSDRFSAERTGGSVSTLTIQRTQQEDSAVYLCASSFPGLAGTQYFGPGTRLLVL.

This clone was seen more than once but under ten times. The rearrangement uses TRBV6-5 and TRBJ2-7; unclear D gene. CDR3 size: 16 residues. Looked up from germline, CDR1 is MNHEY and CDR2 is SVGAGI. V gave up 3 bases and J gave up 2 bases, with 17 bases separating them. CDR3 loop: CASSYSFVGRTYEQYF. The CDR3 DNA is TGTGCCAGCAGTTATTCTTTTGTAGGCAGGACCTACGAGCAGTACTTC.

This chain links TRBV2 with TRBJ2-5; 10 bases fit TRBD2. The CDR3 consists of 16 residues. J gave up 1 base and V 4 bases, and 6 bases lay outside the gene matches. Germline V lookup: CDR1 SNHLY, CDR2 FYNNEI. The CDR3 DNA follows: TGTGCCAGCAGTGGGGTGCTAGCGGGAGTCCAAGAGACCCAGTACTTC. Protein product: CASSGVLAGVQETQYF.

The chain joins TRBV19 to TRBJ2-7, with D maybe TRBD2 (5 bases). V was cut by 5 bases and J by 3 bases, with 8 bases left in between. Per germline, CDR1 LNHDA and CDR2 SQIVND (reference sequence). The CDR3 totals 12 residues. CDR3 DNA: TGTGCCAGTAGTTCGGACTTCTACGAGCAGTACTTC. It is translated as CASSSDFYEQYF.

The table lists this clone with a few counts. This chain connects TRBV2 to TRBJ2-2; no clear D. This CDR3 contains 14 residues. Trimming pared 10 bases from V and 4 bases from J, leaving 16 bases between. The germline gives CDR1 SNHLY, CDR2 FYNNEI. CDR3 residues: CATSITLITGELFF. The CDR3 DNA reads as TGTGCCACCTCCATAACTCTCATCACCGGGGAGCTGTTTTTT.

The chain joins TRBV28 to TRBJ1-5; D remains unclear. CDR3 size: 11 residues. The V gene's germline CDR1 is MDHEN and CDR2 SYDVKM. V was pared by 8 bases and J by 5 bases, with 7 bases between. For the CDR3, the DNA is TGTGCCAGCTCCGGACATCAGCCCCAGCATTTT. Translated, it gives CASSGHQPQHF.

The DNA of the CDR3 is TGTGCCAGCAGGAGGGGGAACACTGAAGCTTTCTTT. It is translated as CASRRGNTEAFF. The J gene is TRBJ1-1, the V gene TRBV27; D may be TRBD1 (5 bases). Trimming stripped 6 bases from V and 1 base from J, with 6 bases between. In germline, CDR1 is MNHEY, CDR2 SMNVEV (reference sequence). This CDR3 spans 12 amino acids.

This chain joins TRBV15 and TRBJ2-1; 9 bases line up with TRBD2. From germline, CDR1 is LNHNV and CDR2 YYDKDF (reference sequence). With 5 bases clipped from V and 7 bases from J, the junction kept 9 bases outside the gene matches. This CDR3 comprises 15 residues. In DNA form, the CDR3 reads TGTGCCACCAGCCGTAGCGGGAGATGGGGAAATGAGCAGTTCTTC. As protein: CATSRSGRWGNEQFF.

The rearrangement joins TRBV28 to TRBJ1-2; D uncertain. Deletions cut 3 bases from V and 3 bases from J, with 8 bases between. The CDR3 spans 13 residues. Germline lookup yields CDR1 MDHEN and CDR2 SYDVKM. CDR3 sequence reads: CASSLEGDYGYTF. DNA for the CDR3: TGTGCCAGCAGTTTGGAGGGAGACTATGGCTACACCTTC.

This clone was recorded a few times. The chain's CDR3 is CATSRQGRETQYF. CDR3 nucleotide sequence: TGTGCCACCAGCAGGCAGGGACGAGAGACCCAGTACTTC. This sequence joins TRBV15 and TRBJ2-5; D may correspond to TRBD1 or TRBD2 (5 bases each). Germline V lookup: CDR1 LNHNV, CDR2 YYDKDF (reference sequence). V was pared by 3 bases and J by 4 bases, with 9 bases between. The CDR3 totals 13 residues.

The V gene is TRBV9, the J gene TRBJ2-7, with 12 positions matching TRBD2. Germline CDR1 and CDR2: SGDLS and YYNGEE. This CDR3 comprises 16 residues. The J segment lost 2 bases and the V segment lost 1 base, leaving 4 bases of the junction unmatched. The CDR3 protein is CASSVIRTSGAYEQYF. CDR3 DNA: TGTGCCAGCAGCGTAATAAGGACTAGCGGGGCCTACGAGCAGTACTTC.

This clone was counted only a few times. The chain employs TRBV28 and TRBJ2-7, with 10 positions matching TRBD1. V shed 5 bases, J shed 5 bases, and the junction held 6 bases outside the gene matches. In germline, CDR1 is MDHEN, CDR2 SYDVKM. The CDR3 runs 14 residues. The CDR3 nucleotides are TGTGCCAGCAGTCGAGACAGGGGGCAGGACGAGCAGTACTTC. It yields the protein CASSRDRGQDEQYF.